The rows below give T cell receptor beta chains drawn from one sample of a study of blood T cell repertoires in COVID-19. Profiling relied on immunoSEQ multiplex PCR, and the TCRdb table lists in-frame clones only, not all of them. The sample yields a few hundred thousand clones, around 82% seen once. Sequenced: peripheral blood. The source of these receptors is a young woman with acute or convalescent COVID-19. The CDR3 runs from the conserved cysteine through the conserved F or W. D genes are given only for firm matches. Only some rows state a clone size, as once, few, many or a class for expanded clones.

clone_size: .
j_call: TRBJ1-1
cdr3_length: 10
d_call: .
v_call: TRBV12-3/TRBV12-4
cdr3_aa: CASGRGEAFF
cdr3_nt: TGTGCCAGCGGTCGCGGTGAAGCTTTCTTT

clone_size: once
j_call: TRBJ2-2
cdr3_length: 15
d_call: TRBD1
v_call: TRBV5-1
cdr3_aa: CASSSTGEAVRGLFF
cdr3_nt: TGCGCCAGCAGCTCGACAGGGGAAGCCGTGCGAGGGCTGTTTTTT

clone_size: .
j_call: TRBJ2-7
cdr3_length: 15
d_call: TRBD2
v_call: TRBV15
cdr3_aa: CATSRGGTSGAEQYF
cdr3_nt: TGTGCCACCAGCAGAGGGGGGACTAGCGGAGCCGAGCAGTACTTC

clone_size: .
j_call: TRBJ2-2
cdr3_length: 15
d_call: .
v_call: TRBV19
cdr3_aa: CASNPWTANTGELFF
cdr3_nt: TGTGCCAGTAACCCCTGGACAGCCAACACCGGGGAGCTGTTTTTT

clone_size: .
j_call: TRBJ1-5
cdr3_length: 14
d_call: .
v_call: TRBV2
cdr3_aa: CASSVLKGPQPQHF
cdr3_nt: TGTGCCAGCAGTGTATTGAAGGGGCCGCAGCCCCAGCATTTT

clone_size: .
j_call: TRBJ2-3
cdr3_length: 15
d_call: TRBD2
v_call: TRBV6-5
cdr3_aa: CASGYLSGRPDTQYF
cdr3_nt: TGTGCCAGCGGTTACCTTAGCGGGAGGCCAGATACGCAGTATTTT

clone_size: .
j_call: TRBJ2-1
cdr3_length: 18
d_call: TRBD2
v_call: TRBV5-6
cdr3_aa: CASSLAMDGGRVDNEQFF
cdr3_nt: TGTGCCAGCAGCTTGGCCATGGACGGCGGGAGGGTAGACAATGAGCAGTTCTTC

clone_size: once
j_call: TRBJ1-6
cdr3_length: 15
d_call: .
v_call: TRBV28
cdr3_aa: CASSGGGGHNSPLHF
cdr3_nt: TGTGCCAGCAGTGGGGGGGGCGGTCATAATTCACCCCTCCACTTT

clone_size: .
j_call: TRBJ2-7
cdr3_length: 13
d_call: .
v_call: TRBV6-2/TRBV6-3
cdr3_aa: CASSDTDSYEQYF
cdr3_nt: TGTGCCAGCAGTGACACAGACTCCTACGAGCAGTACTTC

clone_size: .
j_call: TRBJ1-1
cdr3_length: 13
d_call: .
v_call: TRBV11-2
cdr3_aa: CASGTGSNTEAFF
cdr3_nt: TGTGCCAGCGGCACAGGGTCTAACACTGAAGCTTTCTTT

clone_size: .
j_call: TRBJ2-7
cdr3_length: 12
d_call: TRBD1
v_call: TRBV6-2/TRBV6-3
cdr3_aa: CASSWAGGEQYF
cdr3_nt: TGTGCCAGCAGTTGGGCAGGGGGCGAGCAGTACTTC

clone_size: once
j_call: TRBJ2-1
cdr3_length: 15
d_call: TRBD2
v_call: TRBV6-5
cdr3_aa: CASSYSGLGHNEQFF
cdr3_nt: TGTGCCAGCAGTTACTCTGGACTAGGACACAATGAGCAGTTCTTC

clone_size: .
j_call: TRBJ1-1
cdr3_length: 16
d_call: TRBD1
v_call: TRBV5-8
cdr3_aa: CASSRDRLNLGTEAFF
cdr3_nt: TGTGCCAGCAGCCGGGACAGGTTAAACCTGGGCACTGAAGCTTTCTTT

clone_size: .
j_call: TRBJ2-5
cdr3_length: 13
d_call: TRBD2
v_call: TRBV5-5
cdr3_aa: CASSPGPGGTQYF
cdr3_nt: TGTGCCAGCAGCCCGGGCCCGGGAGGGACCCAGTACTTC

clone_size: .
j_call: TRBJ1-6
cdr3_length: 16
d_call: TRBD1
v_call: TRBV7-9
cdr3_aa: CASSLARTGNNSPLHF
cdr3_nt: TGTGCCAGCAGCTTAGCGAGGACAGGGAATAATTCACCCCTCCACTTT

clone_size: .
j_call: TRBJ1-1
cdr3_length: 13
d_call: .
v_call: TRBV2
cdr3_aa: CASREGEYTEAFF
cdr3_nt: TGTGCCAGCAGGGAAGGGGAGTACACTGAAGCTTTCTTT

clone_size: .
j_call: TRBJ2-6
cdr3_length: 16
d_call: .
v_call: TRBV6-5
cdr3_aa: CASSYLGRSGANVLTF
cdr3_nt: TGTGCCAGCAGTTACTTGGGGCGCTCTGGGGCCAACGTCCTGACTTTC

clone_size: .
j_call: TRBJ1-1
cdr3_length: 13
d_call: TRBD1
v_call: TRBV2
cdr3_aa: CASRQGTNTEAFF
cdr3_nt: TGTGCCAGCAGACAGGGGACAAACACTGAAGCTTTCTTT

clone_size: .
j_call: TRBJ1-2
cdr3_length: 15
d_call: TRBD1
v_call: TRBV28
cdr3_aa: CASSSRTGANYGYTF
cdr3_nt: TGTGCCAGCAGTTCTCGGACAGGGGCAAACTATGGCTACACCTTC

clone_size: once
j_call: TRBJ2-1
cdr3_length: 13
d_call: TRBD2
v_call: TRBV7-8
cdr3_aa: CASSLGTSGRSFF
cdr3_nt: TGTGCCAGCAGCCTAGGGACTAGCGGGAGGTCGTTCTTC

clone_size: .
j_call: TRBJ2-6
cdr3_length: 15
d_call: .
v_call: TRBV29-1
cdr3_aa: CSVPGTNSGANVLTF
cdr3_nt: TGCAGCGTCCCCGGGACAAATTCTGGGGCCAACGTCCTGACTTTC

clone_size: .
j_call: TRBJ2-7
cdr3_length: 16
d_call: .
v_call: TRBV5-8
cdr3_aa: CASSWSSGDPLYEQYF
cdr3_nt: TGTGCCAGCAGCTGGTCGTCCGGGGATCCCCTCTACGAGCAGTACTTC

clone_size: once
j_call: TRBJ2-3
cdr3_length: 15
d_call: .
v_call: TRBV7-8
cdr3_aa: CASSSRIAGTDTQYF
cdr3_nt: TGTGCCAGCAGCTCCCGAATAGCGGGCACAGATACGCAGTATTTT

clone_size: .
j_call: TRBJ1-4
cdr3_length: 14
d_call: .
v_call: TRBV9
cdr3_aa: CASSVTATNEKLFF
cdr3_nt: TGTGCCAGCAGCGTAACGGCAACTAATGAAAAACTGTTTTTT

clone_size: .
j_call: TRBJ1-2
cdr3_length: 13
d_call: .
v_call: TRBV6-6
cdr3_aa: CASSREPDYGYTF
cdr3_nt: TGTGCCAGCAGCCGGGAGCCAGACTATGGCTACACCTTC

clone_size: .
j_call: TRBJ2-1
cdr3_length: 17
d_call: TRBD2
v_call: TRBV7-6
cdr3_aa: CASSLVGGRDSYNEQFF
cdr3_nt: TGTGCCAGCAGCTTAGTAGGCGGGAGGGACTCCTACAATGAGCAGTTCTTC

clone_size: .
j_call: TRBJ2-7
cdr3_length: 15
d_call: .
v_call: TRBV3-1/TRBV3-2
cdr3_aa: CASSQDSNRVYEQYF
cdr3_nt: TGTGCCAGCAGCCAAGACTCAAACAGGGTCTACGAGCAGTACTTC

clone_size: .
j_call: TRBJ2-1
cdr3_length: 16
d_call: TRBD2
v_call: TRBV5-5
cdr3_aa: CASSRTGTSGKNEQFF
cdr3_nt: TGTGCCAGCAGCCGCACCGGGACTAGCGGGAAGAATGAGCAGTTCTTC

clone_size: .
j_call: TRBJ2-5
cdr3_length: 17
d_call: TRBD2
v_call: TRBV18
cdr3_aa: CASSLTPRLADQETQYF
cdr3_nt: TGTGCCAGCTCATTGACCCCCCGACTAGCGGACCAAGAGACCCAGTACTTC

clone_size: .
j_call: TRBJ2-2
cdr3_length: 14
d_call: TRBD2
v_call: TRBV3-1/TRBV3-2
cdr3_aa: CASSLTQLAGGLFF
cdr3_nt: TGTGCCAGCAGCCTAACCCAACTAGCGGGCGGGCTGTTTTTT

clone_size: .
j_call: TRBJ1-1
cdr3_length: 14
d_call: .
v_call: TRBV6-5
cdr3_aa: CASSYTGVNTEAFF
cdr3_nt: TGTGCCAGCAGTTACACGGGGGTGAACACTGAAGCTTTCTTT

clone_size: .
j_call: TRBJ2-5
cdr3_length: 17
d_call: TRBD2
v_call: TRBV3-1/TRBV3-2
cdr3_aa: CASSQEVGLAGGETQYF
cdr3_nt: TGTGCCAGCAGCCAAGAAGTGGGACTAGCGGGAGGGGAGACCCAGTACTTC

clone_size: .
j_call: TRBJ2-7
cdr3_length: 14
d_call: .
v_call: TRBV4-3
cdr3_aa: CASSRAGGSNEQYF
cdr3_nt: TGCGCCAGCAGTCGGGCAGGGGGGTCCAACGAGCAGTACTTC

clone_size: .
j_call: TRBJ2-3
cdr3_length: 15
d_call: TRBD2
v_call: TRBV24-1
cdr3_aa: CATSDSSGRTDTQYF
cdr3_nt: TGTGCCACCAGTGATTCTAGCGGTCGCACAGATACGCAGTATTTT

clone_size: .
j_call: TRBJ1-1
cdr3_length: 15
d_call: .
v_call: TRBV6-5
cdr3_aa: CASTREKGWNTEAFF
cdr3_nt: TGTGCCAGCACCCGGGAGAAGGGGTGGAACACTGAAGCTTTCTTT

clone_size: .
j_call: TRBJ2-1
cdr3_length: 14
d_call: .
v_call: TRBV30
cdr3_aa: CAWSPGSSYNEQFF
cdr3_nt: TGTGCCTGGTCCCCTGGGAGCTCCTACAATGAGCAGTTCTTC

clone_size: .
j_call: TRBJ2-7
cdr3_length: 14
d_call: TRBD2
v_call: TRBV11-2
cdr3_aa: CASSLSSGGIEQYF
cdr3_nt: TGTGCCAGCAGCTTATCTAGCGGGGGTATCGAGCAGTACTTC

clone_size: .
j_call: TRBJ2-1
cdr3_length: 11
d_call: TRBD2
v_call: TRBV11-2
cdr3_aa: CATERGATQFF
cdr3_nt: TGTGCCACCGAGCGGGGGGCCACCCAGTTCTTC

clone_size: .
j_call: TRBJ2-1
cdr3_length: 15
d_call: TRBD1
v_call: TRBV19
cdr3_aa: CASTLWTGDVNEQFF
cdr3_nt: TGTGCCAGTACCCTATGGACAGGGGATGTTAATGAGCAGTTCTTC

clone_size: .
j_call: TRBJ1-2
cdr3_length: 13
d_call: TRBD1
v_call: TRBV29-1
cdr3_aa: CSVGGTGNYGYTF
cdr3_nt: TGCAGCGTCGGGGGGACAGGGAACTATGGCTACACCTTC

clone_size: .
j_call: TRBJ2-1
cdr3_length: 17
d_call: TRBD2
v_call: TRBV10-3
cdr3_aa: CAISEGTSGATYNEQFF
cdr3_nt: TGTGCCATCAGTGAAGGGACTAGCGGGGCCACCTACAATGAGCAGTTCTTC

clone_size: .
j_call: TRBJ1-2
cdr3_length: 13
d_call: TRBD1
v_call: TRBV6-5
cdr3_aa: CASSHRTGNGYTF
cdr3_nt: TGTGCCAGCAGTCATCGGACAGGGAATGGCTACACCTTC

clone_size: .
j_call: TRBJ2-1
cdr3_length: 11
d_call: .
v_call: TRBV20-1
cdr3_aa: CSARNGSWRVF
cdr3_nt: TGCAGTGCTAGGAATGGGAGCTGGCGTGTCTTC

clone_size: .
j_call: TRBJ2-3
cdr3_length: 15
d_call: TRBD1
v_call: TRBV6-5
cdr3_aa: CASCDRELVTDTQYF
cdr3_nt: TGTGCCAGCTGCGACAGGGAATTGGTGACAGATACGCAGTATTTT

clone_size: .
j_call: TRBJ1-3
cdr3_length: 14
d_call: .
v_call: TRBV30
cdr3_aa: CASSSTGYGNTIYF
cdr3_nt: TGTGCCTCCTCCTCGACAGGATATGGAAACACCATATATTTT

clone_size: .
j_call: TRBJ1-3
cdr3_length: 17
d_call: .
v_call: TRBV18
cdr3_aa: CASSRAGQPRTGNTIYF
cdr3_nt: TGTGCCAGCTCACGGGCGGGGCAACCGAGGACTGGAAACACCATATATTTT

clone_size: .
j_call: TRBJ1-4
cdr3_length: 14
d_call: TRBD1
v_call: TRBV7-2
cdr3_aa: CASSLGTGVEKLFF
cdr3_nt: TGTGCCAGCAGCTTGGGGACAGGGGTCGAAAAACTGTTTTTT

clone_size: once
j_call: TRBJ2-7
cdr3_length: 14
d_call: .
v_call: TRBV10-1
cdr3_aa: CASSDYGVRGEQYF
cdr3_nt: TGCGCCAGCAGTGATTACGGAGTACGTGGCGAGCAGTACTTC